Given below is one T cell receptor (beta chain) in context. The antigen is unknown. This sequence may be a read error, since a much larger clone differs from it by one base. The germline CDR1 and CDR2 sequences are DFQATT and SNEGSKA (reference sequence). This CDR3 has 11 amino acids. V shed 6 bases and J shed 6 bases, with 9 bases lying between them. RNA was extracted from bulk tissue without any cell sorting. Distant lung tissue was collected more than 3 cm away from the tumor edge. The data were obtained in a study of tumor and adjacent non-tumor tissue in lung cancer. Study overall: There were some 11 adenocarcinoma, a couple of squamous cell carcinoma and 1 small cell lung cancer cases.

Study-wide results and limits: Top 100 clones took a larger repertoire share in normal lung.

The library came from three nested PCR rounds adapted from ARM-PCR protocols. TCRdb analysed the multiplex PCR reads with MiXCR anew, one entry per CDR3 protein. Here the sample spans roughly 49,000 distinct CDR3 sequences, about 70% being singletons. The rearrangement uses TRBV20-1 and TRBJ2-1, with D perhaps assigned TRBD1 or TRBD2 (6 bases each). The sample comprised distant non-tumor lung tissue. The sequence came from a woman in her fifties or sixties with non-small cell lung cancer. The CDR3 nucleotides are TGCAGTGCCCCGGGGGCCAATGAGCAGTTCTTC. Translation: CSAPGANEQFF.